This T cell receptor (beta chain) appears in the sequencing data of a study of blood T cell repertoires in COVID-19. This clone was picked up a small number of times. Generated by immunoSEQ multiplex PCR, the TCRdb table keeps only in-frame clones and is missing some. The table lists hundreds of thousands of clones, roughly 91% of them singletons. V was trimmed by 2 bases and J by 1 base, leaving 7 bases between them. The CDR3 is 14 residues long. Germline CDR1 SGHDT, CDR2 YYEEEE. Sequencing was carried out using PBMCs or T cells enriched from blood (not recorded which). V is TRBV5-6 and J is TRBJ1-3; D gene ambiguous. This TCR came from a woman aged 55-69 years in a cohort exposed to, infected with or recovered from COVID-19 (not recorded which). The CDR3 protein is CASSFTGSGNTIYF. The CDR3 DNA is TGTGCCAGCAGCTTCACCGGGTCTGGAAACACCATATATTTT.